Sequencing of this T cell receptor beta chain was carried out in a study of cytomegalovirus exposure and HLA in healthy donors. About this clone itself: Antigen: not known.

Findings and caveats of the study: Presence/absence analyses supposed approximately even sequencing depth among donors. There was a cluster of highly shared sequence variants that was likely a sequencing artifact. Solely CMV serostatus was available to characterize immune exposure.

Researchers ran the PCR with 60 Vbeta and 13 Jbeta primers. Using immunoSEQ multiplex PCR, the repertoire was profiled, and TCRdb retains in-frame clones only, with some absent. The repertoire consists of under 200,000 clones, with around 68% occurring once and the leading ten covering about 2.5%. Sequencing was carried out using PBMCs. The receptor was isolated from a middle-aged woman in good health and CMV-seropositive.

For the CDR3, the DNA is TGTGCCCGGGCGGGGGCGAATCAGCCCCAGCATTTT. Amino acid sequence: CARAGANQPQHF. J is TRBJ1-5 and V is TRBV6-4, with D maybe TRBD1 (6 bases). The CDR3 covers 12 residues. Looked up from germline, CDR1 is MRHNA and CDR2 is SNTAGT. With 11 bases removed from V and 4 bases from J, the gap between germline ends came to 12 bases.